Below, 5 T cell receptor beta chains from the same sample are listed, as sequenced in a study of T cell responses to AZD1222 COVID-19 vaccine. TCRdb's table, derived via immunoSEQ multiplex PCR, lists solely in-frame clones and lacks some. Here the sample spans about 150,000 clones, more than 80% being singletons. The sequencing here drew on peripheral blood, taken 28 days after the second AZD1222 dose. The receptors stem from an adult who received the AZD1222 COVID-19 vaccine.

The V gene is TRBV7-9, the J gene TRBJ1-3, with unresolved D. Germline V CDR1 and CDR2: SEHNR, FQNEAQ (reference sequence). This CDR3 has 12 residues. V was cut by 4 bases and J by 3 bases, with 4 bases left in between. The CDR3 region is CASSYFGNTIYF. The CDR3 nucleotides are TGTGCCAGCAGCTATTTTGGAAACACCATATATTTT. Variable domain in full (rest from reference TRBV7-9 and TRBJ1-3): DTGVSQNPRHKITKRGQNVTFRCDPISEHNRLYWYRQTLGQGPEFLTYFQNEAQLEKSRLLSDRFSAERPKGSFSTLEIQRTEQGDSAMYLCASSYFGNTIYFGEGSWLTVV.

The chain carries TRBV2 and TRBJ1-2; D may be TRBD1 (5 bases). The V end was cut by 3 bases, the J end by 6 bases, with 17 bases between. Germline loops: CDR1 SNHLY, CDR2 FYNNEI. This CDR3 region has 15 residues. The CDR3 DNA reads TGTGCCAGCAGTGAGGGGGATGGGGCCTCGGATGGCTACACCTTC. Protein product: CASSEGDGASDGYTF.

The rearrangement links TRBV11-3 to TRBJ2-5, with 12 bases identical to TRBD2. CDR3 length: 15 residues. Losses at the gene ends were 4 bases for V and 2 bases for J; bases not matched to a gene: 2. Germline CDR1 and CDR2: SGHNT and YENEEA. The CDR3 DNA sequence: TGTGCCAGCAGCTCAGGGACTAGCGGGCAAGAGACCCAGTACTTC. It codes for CASSSGTSGQETQYF.

V usage is TRBV6-5 and J usage is TRBJ1-2; D is ambiguous. Germline lookup yields CDR1 MNHEY and CDR2 SVGAGI. V shed 8 bases and J shed 8 bases, with 12 bases lying between them. This CDR3 is 11 amino acids long. This CDR3 reads CASVREGGYTF. CDR3 DNA sequence: TGTGCCAGCGTTCGGGAGGGCGGCTACACCTTC.

The chain has TRBV5-4 and TRBJ1-3; D not resolved. Trimming cost V 2 bases and J 0 bases, with 9 bases left between them. The germline V gene has CDR1 SGHNT and CDR2 YYREEE (reference sequence). The CDR3 runs to 15 residues. CDR3 protein: CASSFNGLSGNTIYF. As DNA, the CDR3 is TGTGCCAGCAGCTTTAATGGGCTCTCTGGAAACACCATATATTTT.